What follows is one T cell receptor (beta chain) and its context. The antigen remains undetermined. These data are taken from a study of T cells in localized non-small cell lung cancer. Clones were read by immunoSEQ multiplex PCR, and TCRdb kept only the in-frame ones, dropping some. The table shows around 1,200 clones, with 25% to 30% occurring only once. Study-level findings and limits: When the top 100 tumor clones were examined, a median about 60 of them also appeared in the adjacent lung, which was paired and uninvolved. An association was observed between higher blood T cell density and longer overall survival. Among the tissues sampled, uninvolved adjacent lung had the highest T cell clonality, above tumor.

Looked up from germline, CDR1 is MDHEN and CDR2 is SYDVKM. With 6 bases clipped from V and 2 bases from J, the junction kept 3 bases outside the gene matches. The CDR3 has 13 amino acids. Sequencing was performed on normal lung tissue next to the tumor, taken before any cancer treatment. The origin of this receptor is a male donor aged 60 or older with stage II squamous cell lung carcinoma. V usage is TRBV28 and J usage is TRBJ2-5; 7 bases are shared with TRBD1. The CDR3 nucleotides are TGTGCCAGCAGCACGGGACAGCAAGAGACCCAGTACTTC. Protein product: CASSTGQQETQYF.